The TCR beta chain under discussion was sequenced for a study of early T cells in non-severe SARS-CoV-2 infection. TCRdb analysed the 5' RACE reads with MiXCR anew, one entry per CDR3 protein. The sample carries more than 15,000 distinct CDR3 sequences, 4% to 5.5% recorded once. The V end was cut by 0 bases, the J end by 8 bases, with 17 bases between. The CDR3 covers 16 residues. Germline V gives CDR1 MGHRA, CDR2 YSYEKL. This clonotype was detected many times. Its specificity is unknown. Study-wide points: Missing private and CD4 specificities, VDJdb matching favored anti-spike CD8 responses.

The source of this sequence is an adult who was a healthcare worker with PCR-confirmed SARS-CoV-2 infection or an uninfected control (not recorded which). The chain joins TRBV4-1 to TRBJ2-1; the D gene is possibly TRBD2 (5 bases). Sequenced: whole blood. CDR3 amino acids: CASSQERDPEGDEQFF. CDR3 in DNA: TGCGCCAGCAGCCAAGAGAGAGATCCCGAGGGTGATGAGCAGTTCTTC.